The text below deals with one T cell receptor beta chain. This clonotype has a handful of counts. The target of this receptor is not known. Nothing much larger sits one base from this clone, and base qualities are not available. From the second PCR step on, the TCR alpha and beta chain libraries were amplified in separate reactions. To determine each donor's CMV status, fresh PBMCs were stimulated overnight with CMV viral lysate, and IFNgamma production from CD4+ T cells was then assessed. Miltenyi beads were used first to positively select CD4 T cells, and CD8 T cells were then positively selected from the CD4-negative fraction. After staining for CD3, CD4, CD8, CD45RA, CD27 and a live/dead dye, cells were sorted on a BD Aria II into four subsets based on CD45RA and CD27. Blood was obtained from a few healthy volunteers, and the blood from each volunteer was fractionated into CD4 and CD8 T cells and subsequently into four differentiation subsets. Around 130 ml of peripheral blood was taken from each donor, and PBMC were separated by density-gradient centrifugation on Ficoll-Paque PLUS. The sorted cells were lysed in RLT buffer, after which RNA was extracted using a Qiagen RNeasy kit and kept at -80 degrees C.

This entry belongs to a study of naive and memory T cell subsets (TCRdb year 2017). Context from the whole study: Sorted naive and memory T cell subsets from peripheral blood were analyzed in the study using a UMI-based, open-source pipeline for TCR alpha and beta sequencing. IgG serology results and the functional CMV T cell responses were in complete agreement. RNA was DNase-treated and reverse transcribed with TCR constant-region primers, mostly using SuperScript III.

Receptor libraries were prepared by UMI-ligation and nested PCR. An equimolar mix of two oligonucleotides covering both TRBC1 and TRBC2 was used as the beta constant-region primer. Four rounds of PCR, combining the SP2 primer with nested alpha and beta constant-region primers, were used to amplify the ligated cDNA. T4 RNA ligase 1 ligated a single-stranded oligonucleotide carrying the SP2 primer and a 12-nucleotide UMI to the cDNA 3' end. The ligation reaction was incubated at 16°C for roughly 19-24 hours. PCR2 was typically performed as a SYBR Green qPCR and was stopped at a predetermined threshold so that over-amplification was prevented. Apart from the first purification, every purification step used Agencourt AMPure XP magnetic beads. Libraries were quantified by Qubit and checked on a TapeStation, with a main peak expected near 650 bp. Pooled libraries were sequenced on an Illumina MiSeq using v2 2x251 paired-end kits, and typically roughly 0.85-2.2 million reads were obtained per sample. Each sample's library went into the pool at roughly 4 nM, and roughly 5-8% PhiX was added to help with cluster recognition. On the authors' methods: V and J genes were assigned to Demultiplexor-processed FASTQ reads by Decombinator through tag matching, with a single base-pair mismatch being allowed. UMIs were used by Collapsinator to correct both sequencing errors and frequency errors arising from PCR heterogeneity. CDR3Translator translated TCRs and extracted CDR3s from the conserved cysteine to the FGXG phenylalanine, flagging non-productive sequences. Gini, Shannon entropy and inverse Simpson indices were calculated on repertoires subsampled to equal numbers of UMI-defined TCRs. Clonotype abundance distributions were fitted to a power law by maximum likelihood within the linear range. For one naive CD8 sample, the pipeline and MIGEC produced similar UMI counts, unique TCR numbers and clonal distributions. In one analysis, naive TCRs also found in any memory subset of the same donor were removed from the naive repertoire. Repertoires were searched for roughly 7,300 CMV-associated CDR3 sequences compiled from VDJdb and a published dataset. TCRdb passed the public sequencing reads through fastp at Q25 and MiXCR, retaining productive beta sequences. Identical CDR3 protein sequences are pooled into one entry, listed with their most common genes and DNA. The V and J calls come from TCRdb's annotation, not from the publication. The sample profile shows around 100,000 distinct CDR3 sequences; approximately 14% of them were found once. The top ten clones comprise about 3% of the sample.

Paper-wide results and their limitations: The repertoire findings for the naive and memory subsets could not be validated against a ground truth, as none was available. A clonotype was defined as a single alpha or beta chain sequence rather than as a paired alpha/beta receptor. The abundance of TCRs followed a power law with an exponent that differed between naive and memory subsets yet stayed consistent across the three individuals. RNA-based TCR counts may be influenced by expression changes linked to T cell activation and differentiation. Gini index rose and Shannon and inverse Simpson diversity fell from naive through CM, EM and EMRA in both CD4 and CD8 cells. Following error correction, more than 90% of naive TCR sequences occurred only once, which made naive abundance distributions much steeper than those of memory subsets. A few larger clonotypes were present in naive repertoires, especially CD8 naive repertoires, and these clonotypes were possibly memory cells re-expressing CD45RA.

The sequenced sample consisted of naive CD8+ T cells from blood. Read against the paper, the sample's cell subset or site label means: naive T cells, CD45RA high CD27+. The origin of this receptor is a human donor in good health.

Here is the DNA: TGTGCCACGTTAGGGACAGACACTGAAGCTTTCTTT. Protein translation: CATLGTDTEAFF. The chain uses TRBV10-3 and TRBJ1-1, with TRBD1 identical over 7 junction bases. The cysteine opens and the phenylalanine closes a CDR3 of 12 amino acids. Of the read, only the CDR3 DNA is kept; its 36 bases are in frame from base 1. V loses 10 bases at its end and J loses 3 bases; junction bases beyond the gene matches: 5. For CDR1 and CDR2, the germline V gene lists ENHRY and SYGVKD.